The rows below give T cell receptor beta chains drawn from one sample of a study of memory CD4+ T cells and cytomegalovirus serostatus. Assay used: immunoSEQ multiplex PCR; TCRdb lists only in-frame clones, some missing. The table records 45,000 or so clones, 79% of them present only once. The sequenced sample was memory CD4+ T cells from blood. The receptor set was obtained from an adult in good health and CMV-seronegative. CDR3s include the opening cysteine and the closing phenylalanine or tryptophan. Fields, in order: CDR3 length, V gene, J gene, clone size, D gene, CDR3 DNA, CDR3 protein. The D gene is left open where the match is weak. The size of a clone is reported for some rows only, either as once, few or many, or as a class for expanded clones.

13,TRBV7-3,TRBJ2-2,few,.,TGTGCCAGCAGCTCGGGACGCAGGGGCGAGCTGTTTTTT,CASSSGRRGELFF
13,TRBV11-3,TRBJ2-5,.,.,TGTGCCAGCAGCCAGACTAATGGGGAGACCCAGTACTTC,CASSQTNGETQYF
16,TRBV7-9,TRBJ2-2,.,TRBD2,TGTGCCAGCAGCCATGGACTAGCGGGAGGGACCGGGGAGCTGTTTTTT,CASSHGLAGGTGELFF
14,TRBV7-8,TRBJ2-7,few,.,TGTGCCAGCAGCTCCGGGACGTTCTCCTACGAGCAGTACTTC,CASSSGTFSYEQYF
11,TRBV21-1,TRBJ1-6,once,.,TGTGCCAGCAGTAAACTTCAACCCCTCCACTTT,CASSKLQPLHF
14,TRBV5-6,TRBJ1-2,.,.,TGTGCCAGCACCCTGGACCCCCGAAGGTATGGCTACACCTTC,CASTLDPRRYGYTF
17,TRBV30,TRBJ2-6,few,TRBD1,TGTGCCTGGAGCGGATTAGAAGGGACAGCTGGGGCCAACGTCCTGACTTTC,CAWSGLEGTAGANVLTF
15,TRBV18,TRBJ1-5,.,TRBD1,TGTGCCAGCTCCCTCCAGAGGGGGCCTCGGCAGCCCCAGCATTTT,CASSLQRGPRQPQHF
14,TRBV27,TRBJ1-1,.,TRBD1,TGTGCCAGCAGCCAAATTTCTGGGACAGTGGGAGCTTTCTTT,CASSQISGTVGAFF
15,TRBV6-5,TRBJ1-1,.,.,TGTGCCAGCAGTCTCCAAGACGGGAGAAGCACTGAAGCTTTCTTT,CASSLQDGRSTEAFF
15,TRBV10-2,TRBJ1-4,.,.,TGCGCCAGCAGTGAGTCGTTGGGTCTGGATGAAAAACTGTTTTTT,CASSESLGLDEKLFF
15,TRBV11-2,TRBJ2-2,.,.,TGTGCCAGCAGCTTCGTCGTGGGAATTGCGGGGGAGCTGTTTTTT,CASSFVVGIAGELFF
13,TRBV5-8,TRBJ1-2,once,TRBD1,TGTGCCAGCAGGCGGACAGGGACCTATGGCTACACCTTC,CASRRTGTYGYTF
16,TRBV5-4,TRBJ2-3,few,TRBD2,TGTGCCAGCAGCTTGGCCGCGGGAGCTAGATGGGATACGCAGTATTTT,CASSLAAGARWDTQYF
12,TRBV29-1,TRBJ2-1,.,.,TGCAGCGTGGGCTTAGCAAGCAATGAGCAGTTCTTC,CSVGLASNEQFF
17,TRBV5-6,TRBJ2-6,.,TRBD1,TGTGCCAGCAACGTTGACAGGGTTGCTCTGAGGGCCAACGTCCTGACTTTC,CASNVDRVALRANVLTF
16,TRBV11-2,TRBJ2-7,.,.,TGTGCCAGCAGCTTAGTAGCGGCCCCGTCATCCTACGAGCAGTACTTC,CASSLVAAPSSYEQYF
15,TRBV14,TRBJ1-2,few,TRBD1,TGTGCCAGCAGCCGGGTACAGGGGTGGAACTATGGCTACACCTTC,CASSRVQGWNYGYTF
15,TRBV9,TRBJ2-1,.,TRBD2,TGTGCCAGCAACAAAGCGGGAGACAGATACAATGAGCAGTTCTTC,CASNKAGDRYNEQFF
12,TRBV5-6,TRBJ1-2,.,.,TGTGCCAGCAGCTACAGTTCCTATGGCTACACCTTC,CASSYSSYGYTF
17,TRBV11-1,TRBJ2-5,.,TRBD2,TGTGCCAGCAGCTTACTGCCGGGACTAGCGTTCCAAGAGACCCAGTACTTC,CASSLLPGLAFQETQYF
15,TRBV7-9,TRBJ2-2,.,TRBD2,TGTGCCACCGCGAGGGGACTAGCGGGGACCGGGGAGCTGTTTTTT,CATARGLAGTGELFF
14,TRBV5-1,TRBJ2-1,few,TRBD2,TGCGCCAGCAGTGCTAGCGGAACCTACAATGAGCAGTTCTTC,CASSASGTYNEQFF
15,TRBV19,TRBJ2-1,.,.,TGTGCCAGTAGTATAAAGAACCGGGCCTACAATGAGCAGTTCTTC,CASSIKNRAYNEQFF
14,TRBV19,TRBJ1-4,.,.,TGTGCCAGTACCCAACCAGAAAATAATGAAAAACTGTTTTTT,CASTQPENNEKLFF
16,TRBV11-2,TRBJ2-2,once,TRBD2,TGTGCCAGCAGCTCCCCTAGCGGGAGTAGTACCGGGGAGCTGTTTTTT,CASSSPSGSSTGELFF
13,TRBV7-2,TRBJ1-5,.,TRBD1,TGTGCCAGCACCCAGGGGGGGAACCAGCCCCAGCATTTT,CASTQGGNQPQHF
17,TRBV11-3,TRBJ2-4,.,.,TGTGCCAGCAGTGAGGGGGAAGGGGCTACAGCCAAAAACATTCAGTACTTC,CASSEGEGATAKNIQYF
15,TRBV6-1,TRBJ1-2,.,.,TGTGCCAGCAGTACTTCAGGGGTGTGGGGCTATGGCTACACCTTC,CASSTSGVWGYGYTF
13,TRBV6-5,TRBJ2-5,.,.,TGTGCCAGCAGGCCCCCGTTCGGGGAGACCCAGTACTTC,CASRPPFGETQYF
13,TRBV29-1,TRBJ2-3,.,TRBD1,TGCAGCGTGGGGACAGGAGACACAGATACGCAGTATTTT,CSVGTGDTDTQYF
15,TRBV9,TRBJ1-2,.,TRBD1,TGTGCCAGCAGCGCCGGACAGGGGAGAGCCTATGGCTACACCTTC,CASSAGQGRAYGYTF
14,TRBV6-5,TRBJ2-7,.,TRBD2,TGTGCCAGCACCCCAAGCGGGAGTCCCGACGAGCAGTACTTC,CASTPSGSPDEQYF
14,TRBV6-8,TRBJ2-7,.,TRBD1,TGTGCCAGCAGACCCCGGGACAGGGCCTACGAGCAGTACTTC,CASRPRDRAYEQYF
15,TRBV7-2,TRBJ2-2,.,.,TGTGCCAGCAGCTTGTTGGGGGCCGACACCGGGGAGCTGTTTTTT,CASSLLGADTGELFF
14,TRBV5-4,TRBJ1-2,.,TRBD1,TGTGCCAGCAGCCCCGACAGGGGATTCTATGGCTACACCTTC,CASSPDRGFYGYTF
17,TRBV11-1,TRBJ2-7,.,TRBD1,TGTGCCAGCAGCTTAGTAGGTGCACAGGGGGCACCCTACGAGCAGTACTTC,CASSLVGAQGAPYEQYF
17,TRBV15,TRBJ2-5,.,TRBD2,TGTGCCACCAGCAGAGATCGTCAAGCGGGAGGGCCCAAGACCCAGTACTTC,CATSRDRQAGGPKTQYF
16,TRBV7-2,TRBJ2-3,.,TRBD2,TGTGCCAGCAGCTCGGGACTAGCGGGAGGGCCGGATACGCAGTATTTT,CASSSGLAGGPDTQYF
15,TRBV21-1,TRBJ1-5,.,.,TGTGCCAGCAGCAAAGAACAGGGGGGCGATCAGCCCCAGCATTTT,CASSKEQGGDQPQHF
15,TRBV7-9,TRBJ1-4,.,.,TGTGCCAGCAGCTTAAGGCAGCCTAGTATTGAAAAACTGTTTTTT,CASSLRQPSIEKLFF
15,TRBV5-5,TRBJ2-3,.,.,TGTGCCAGCAGCTTGTTTTTTTCGGGTGTAGATACGCAGTATTTT,CASSLFFSGVDTQYF
13,TRBV7-3,TRBJ1-1,.,TRBD1,TGTGCCAGCAGCTTAAATGGGGACAGGGAGGCTTTCTTT,CASSLNGDREAFF
14,TRBV10-3,TRBJ1-5,.,.,TGTGCCATCAGTAATGATAATAGCAATCAGCCCCAGCATTTT,CAISNDNSNQPQHF
12,TRBV2,TRBJ2-7,.,.,TGTGCCAGCGGTAACAGGCATCACGAGCAGTACTTC,CASGNRHHEQYF
12,TRBV6-1,TRBJ1-2,few,.,TGTGCCAGCAGTGAGGGTTCACGTGGCTACACCTTC,CASSEGSRGYTF
12,TRBV29-1,TRBJ1-5,few,.,TGCAGCGTTGCCGCGGAGGGCCAGCCCCAGCATTTT,CSVAAEGQPQHF
16,TRBV5-1,TRBJ2-1,.,TRBD2,TGCGCCAGCAGCTTGGAGGGTAGGGCGGGAGGAGATGAGCAGTTCTTC,CASSLEGRAGGDEQFF
14,TRBV7-2,TRBJ2-7,.,TRBD2,TGTGCCAGCAGCTTAGATGGCGGGAGCTACGAGCAGTACTTC,CASSLDGGSYEQYF
15,TRBV19,TRBJ1-4,.,.,TGTGCCAGTAGTACCCAGGGGAGGACTAATGAAAAACTGTTTTTT,CASSTQGRTNEKLFF
13,TRBV9,TRBJ1-3,.,.,TGTGCCAGCAGCGAGGTGGATGGAAACACCATATATTTT,CASSEVDGNTIYF
15,TRBV9,TRBJ1-2,.,.,TGTGCCAGCAGCGAGTCCCTGGGGGCTAACTATGGCTACACCTTC,CASSESLGANYGYTF
16,TRBV15,TRBJ2-7,.,.,TGTGCCACCAGCGACTCCCGGGACGGCTGGGCCTACGAGCAGTACTTC,CATSDSRDGWAYEQYF
15,TRBV5-4,TRBJ2-7,.,TRBD2,TGTGCCAGCAGCTTGGATGGGGGAGGGTCCTACGAGCAGTACTTC,CASSLDGGGSYEQYF
14,TRBV30,TRBJ2-1,.,TRBD2,TGTGCCTGGAGACTAGCGGGCGCCTACAATGAGCAGTTCTTC,CAWRLAGAYNEQFF
12,TRBV5-4,TRBJ2-5,.,.,TGTGCCAGCAGCTTGGAGGGGGAGACCCAGTACTTC,CASSLEGETQYF
12,TRBV7-9,TRBJ1-2,.,.,TGTGCCAGCAGCCCGGACAACTATGGCTACACCTTC,CASSPDNYGYTF
13,TRBV18,TRBJ1-1,once,.,TGTGCCAGCTCACCTTGGCAGAACACTGAAGCTTTCTTT,CASSPWQNTEAFF
16,TRBV7-2,TRBJ1-2,.,.,TGTGCCAGCAGCCGAGAATGGGGACCGCTAAACTATGGCTACACCTTC,CASSREWGPLNYGYTF
15,TRBV30,TRBJ1-6,once,.,TGTGCCTGGAGGCCCAGAACTTCCTATAATTCACCCCTCCACTTT,CAWRPRTSYNSPLHF